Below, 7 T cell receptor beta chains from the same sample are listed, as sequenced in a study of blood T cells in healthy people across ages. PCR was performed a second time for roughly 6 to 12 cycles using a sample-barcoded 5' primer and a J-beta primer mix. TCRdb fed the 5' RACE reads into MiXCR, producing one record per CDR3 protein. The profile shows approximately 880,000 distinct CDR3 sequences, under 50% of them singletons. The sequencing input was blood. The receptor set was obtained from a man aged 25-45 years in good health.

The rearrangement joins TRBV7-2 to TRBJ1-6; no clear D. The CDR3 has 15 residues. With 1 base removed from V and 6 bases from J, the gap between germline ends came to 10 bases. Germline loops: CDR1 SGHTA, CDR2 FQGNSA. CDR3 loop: CASSLDPGRNSPLHF. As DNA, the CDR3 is TGTGCCAGCAGCTTAGACCCCGGACGTAATTCACCCCTCCACTTT.

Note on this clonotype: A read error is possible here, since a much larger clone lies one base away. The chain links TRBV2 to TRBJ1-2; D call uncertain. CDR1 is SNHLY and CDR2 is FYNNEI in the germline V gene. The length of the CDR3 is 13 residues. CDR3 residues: CACSDWSVYGYTF. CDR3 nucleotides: TGTGCCTGCAGTGATTGGTCGGTCTATGGCTACACCTTC. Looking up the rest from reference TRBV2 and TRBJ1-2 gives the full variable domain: EPEVTQTPSHQVTQMGQEVILRCVPISNHLYFYWYRQILGQKVEFLVSFYNNEISEKSEIFDDQFSVERPDGSNFTLKIRSTKLEDSAMYFCACSDWSVYGYTFGSGTRLTVV.

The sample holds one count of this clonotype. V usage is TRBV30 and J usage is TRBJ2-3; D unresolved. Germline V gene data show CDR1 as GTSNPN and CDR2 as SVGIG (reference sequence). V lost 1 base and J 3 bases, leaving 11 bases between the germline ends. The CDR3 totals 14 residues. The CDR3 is CAWSGRYKTDTQYF. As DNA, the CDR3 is TGTGCCTGGAGTGGTCGTTACAAAACAGATACGCAGTATTTT.

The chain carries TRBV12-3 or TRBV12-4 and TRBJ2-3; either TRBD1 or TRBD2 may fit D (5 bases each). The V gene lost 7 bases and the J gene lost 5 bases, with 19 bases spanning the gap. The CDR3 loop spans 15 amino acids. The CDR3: CASTASRGWGDTQYF. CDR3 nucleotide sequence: TGTGCCAGCACCGCCTCGAGGGGCTGGGGAGATACGCAGTATTTT.

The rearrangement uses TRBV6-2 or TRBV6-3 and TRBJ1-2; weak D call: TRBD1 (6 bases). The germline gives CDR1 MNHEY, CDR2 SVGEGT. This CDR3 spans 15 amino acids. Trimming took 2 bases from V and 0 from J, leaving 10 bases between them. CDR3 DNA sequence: TGTGCCAGCAGTTACGTTGCAGGGGCTAACTATGGCTACACCTTC. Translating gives CASSYVAGANYGYTF.

The CDR3 loop is CASSLNSGAYYNEQFF. The DNA for the CDR3 is TGCGCCAGCAGCTTGAACAGTGGGGCCTACTACAATGAGCAGTTCTTC. This chain connects TRBV5-1 to TRBJ2-1, with a possible D match to TRBD1 (5 bases). CDR1 is SGHRS and CDR2 is YFSETQ in the germline V gene. The CDR3 length is 16 residues. V was clipped by 1 base and J by 3 bases, with 14 bases between them.

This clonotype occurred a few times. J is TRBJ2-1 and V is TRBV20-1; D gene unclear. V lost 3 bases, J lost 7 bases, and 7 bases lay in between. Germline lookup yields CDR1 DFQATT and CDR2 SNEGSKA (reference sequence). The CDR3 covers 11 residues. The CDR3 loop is CSASPGNEQFF. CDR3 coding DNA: TGCAGTGCTAGCCCCGGAAATGAGCAGTTCTTC.